A selection of T cell receptor beta chains follows, all from one sample in a study of CD8 T cells in Susac syndrome. TCRdb ran MiXCR on the immunoSEQ multiplex PCR reads and lists one entry per CDR3 protein. Among fewer than 150,000 distinct CDR3 sequences listed, about 96% were seen once. The specimen sequenced was CD4+ T cells from PBMCs. The receptors were gathered from a human donor in good health. The CDR3 runs from the conserved cysteine through the conserved F or W. A D gene is named only where the DNA matches it firmly. Some rows mark clone size as missing; the rest say once, few, many or name a class of expanded clone.

J: TRBJ1-1
D: .
length: 13
V: TRBV7-9
size: .
CDR3: CASSLAGEGEAFF
DNA: TGTGCCAGCAGCTTAGCCGGGGAGGGAGAAGCTTTCTTT

J: TRBJ2-1
D: TRBD2
length: 16
V: TRBV18
size: .
CDR3: CASSLPTSGRAFEQFF
DNA: TGTGCCAGCTCACTACCAACTAGCGGGAGGGCGTTTGAGCAGTTCTTC

J: TRBJ2-7
D: TRBD1
length: 14
V: TRBV10-3
size: .
CDR3: CAIGNRGVNYEQYF
DNA: TGTGCCATCGGTAACAGGGGTGTCAATTACGAGCAGTACTTC

J: TRBJ2-1
D: .
length: 14
V: TRBV28
size: .
CDR3: CASSRRAARNEQFF
DNA: TGTGCCAGCAGCCGGCGGGCCGCCAGGAACGAGCAGTTCTTC

J: TRBJ1-5
D: .
length: 12
V: TRBV19
size: .
CDR3: CASSPQRQPQHF
DNA: TGTGCCAGTAGTCCACAGCGGCAGCCCCAGCATTTT

J: TRBJ2-2
D: TRBD2
length: 15
V: TRBV29-1
size: .
CDR3: CSGRLAPSSTGELFF
DNA: TGCAGCGGGCGACTAGCCCCATCGAGCACCGGGGAGCTGTTTTTT

J: TRBJ2-3
D: .
length: 15
V: TRBV7-2
size: .
CDR3: CASSSIMAGTDTQYF
DNA: TGTGCCAGCAGCTCAATTATGGCGGGCACAGATACGCAGTATTTT

J: TRBJ2-7
D: .
length: 13
V: TRBV14
size: .
CDR3: CASSQPQKTEQYF
DNA: TGTGCCAGCAGCCAGCCTCAAAAGACCGAGCAGTACTTC

J: TRBJ2-7
D: .
length: 14
V: TRBV19
size: .
CDR3: CASSLTWREDEQYF
DNA: TGTGCCAGTAGTCTGACGTGGAGGGAAGACGAGCAGTACTTC

J: TRBJ2-1
D: TRBD2
length: 16
V: TRBV30
size: .
CDR3: CAWTSGRTSSYNEQFF
DNA: TGTGCCTGGACTAGCGGGAGGACGAGCTCCTACAATGAGCAGTTCTTC

J: TRBJ2-1
D: .
length: 11
V: TRBV2
size: .
CDR3: CASSVGYEQFF
DNA: TGTGCCAGCAGTGTAGGGTATGAGCAGTTCTTC

J: TRBJ1-4
D: TRBD1
length: 16
V: TRBV29-1
size: .
CDR3: CSVVEGGQVGNEKLFF
DNA: TGCAGCGTTGTTGAAGGAGGACAGGTGGGAAATGAAAAACTGTTTTTT

J: TRBJ1-5
D: .
length: 15
V: TRBV7-9
size: .
CDR3: CASAPGPDRNQPQHF
DNA: TGTGCCAGCGCCCCGGGACCGGATCGCAATCAGCCCCAGCATTTT

J: TRBJ2-7
D: TRBD2
length: 14
V: TRBV28
size: .
CDR3: CASIGTSDSYEQYF
DNA: TGTGCCAGTATCGGGACTAGCGACTCCTACGAGCAGTACTTC

J: TRBJ2-2
D: TRBD2
length: 18
V: TRBV5-1
size: .
CDR3: CASSLATSGILNTGELFF
DNA: TGCGCCAGCAGCTTGGCCACTAGCGGGATCCTCAACACCGGGGAGCTGTTTTTT

J: TRBJ2-7
D: .
length: 14
V: TRBV18
size: .
CDR3: CASSPSGLTYEQYF
DNA: TGTGCCAGCTCACCGTCAGGCCTTACCTACGAGCAGTACTTC

J: TRBJ1-2
D: .
length: 11
V: TRBV29-1
size: .
CDR3: CSGKGARGYTF
DNA: TGCAGCGGTAAAGGGGCGCGGGGCTACACCTTC

J: TRBJ2-4
D: .
length: 16
V: TRBV6-5
size: .
CDR3: CASSSSGFSGRNIQYF
DNA: .

J: TRBJ2-1
D: TRBD2
length: 15
V: TRBV19
size: .
CDR3: CASSKAGGPYNEQFF
DNA: TGTGCCAGTAGTAAAGCGGGAGGACCCTACAATGAGCAGTTCTTC

J: TRBJ2-1
D: .
length: 15
V: TRBV5-1
size: once
CDR3: CASSLLPDSYNEQFF
DNA: TGCGCCAGCAGCTTGCTCCCCGATTCCTACAATGAGCAGTTCTTC

J: TRBJ1-2
D: TRBD1
length: 17
V: TRBV14
size: .
CDR3: CASSQLQSSGGGYGYTF
DNA: TGTGCCAGCAGCCAGCTACAGTCCTCAGGGGGCGGCTATGGCTACACCTTC

J: TRBJ2-4
D: .
length: 14
V: TRBV28
size: .
CDR3: CASTRSPAQNIQYF
DNA: TGTGCCAGCACCCGATCCCCAGCCCAAAACATTCAGTACTTC

J: TRBJ2-1
D: .
length: 12
V: TRBV5-6
size: .
CDR3: CASSLDGNEQFF
DNA: TGTGCCAGCAGCTTGGACGGCAATGAGCAGTTCTTC

J: TRBJ2-5
D: .
length: 13
V: TRBV7-9
size: .
CDR3: CASSYDSQETQYF
DNA: TGTGCCAGCAGCTACGACAGCCAAGAGACCCAGTACTTC

J: TRBJ2-7
D: TRBD2
length: 18
V: TRBV18
size: .
CDR3: CASSPPRLAGGMGYEQYF
DNA: TGTGCCAGCTCACCACCAAGGCTAGCGGGAGGTATGGGCTACGAGCAGTACTTC

J: TRBJ2-3
D: .
length: 12
V: TRBV28
size: .
CDR3: CASQYSTDTQYF
DNA: TGTGCCAGCCAATATAGCACAGATACGCAGTATTTT

J: TRBJ2-7
D: .
length: 13
V: TRBV2
size: .
CDR3: CASSAADLYEQYF
DNA: TGTGCCAGCAGTGCGGCAGACCTCTACGAGCAGTACTTC

J: TRBJ2-5
D: .
length: 12
V: TRBV5-1
size: .
CDR3: CASSWREETQYF
DNA: TGCGCCAGCAGTTGGAGGGAAGAGACCCAGTACTTC

J: TRBJ2-2
D: TRBD1
length: 16
V: TRBV5-1
size: .
CDR3: CASSLLGQGFAGELFF
DNA: TGCGCCAGCAGCTTACTAGGACAGGGGTTCGCCGGGGAGCTGTTTTTT

J: TRBJ2-3
D: TRBD1
length: 15
V: TRBV5-1
size: .
CDR3: CASSGRGLDTDTQYF
DNA: TGCGCCAGCAGCGGCAGGGGGCTGGACACAGATACGCAGTATTTT

J: TRBJ2-1
D: TRBD2
length: 17
V: TRBV5-1
size: .
CDR3: CASSRLAGGALADEQFF
DNA: TGCGCCAGCAGCAGACTAGCGGGAGGAGCCCTGGCGGATGAGCAGTTCTTC